These 17 T cell receptor beta chains were sequenced from one sample in a study of T cells in women clearing cervical HPV infection. Produced via immunoSEQ multiplex PCR; TCRdb's table is partial and in-frame only. Seen in this sample are 15,000 to 20,000 clones; the ten most common clones hold roughly 6.8%. Input material: blood buffy coat. The origin of the receptors is a woman aged 18-70 years with a cervical HPV16 infection that either progressed to CIN3+ or cleared (not recorded which).

Remarks on this clone: The read halts 3 residues ahead of the CDR3 end, with the missing end drawn from the germline J gene. The chain combines TRBV6-1 with TRBJ1-6; D is uncertain. V shed 4 bases and J shed 6 bases, with 7 bases lying between them. The CDR3 has 13 residues. CDR1 is MNHNS, CDR2 SASEGT, per germline. This CDR3 reads CASSGQVNSPLHF. The part of the CDR3 DNA that was read is TGTGCCAGCAGTGGACAAGTTAATTCACCC.

About this clone itself: The observed sequence ends 3 residues before the CDR3 terminus, with the missing tail filled in from the germline J gene. The V call is TRBV5-1, the J call TRBJ2-3; D is uncertain. The CDR3 loop spans 15 amino acids. Germline V gives CDR1 SGHRS, CDR2 YFSETQ. The V end was cut by 2 bases, the J end by 5 bases, with 15 bases between. CDR3 bases read: TGCGCCAGCAGCTTCCAGTACACCATTCGAGATACG. Translation: CASSFQYTIRDT. The CDR3 reads in full as CASSFQYTIRDTQYF.

Notes on this clone: The read terminates 3 residues ahead of where the CDR3 ends, so the germline J gene completes it. This chain connects TRBV12-5 to TRBJ2-7; 8 bases agree with TRBD1. The CDR3 is made up of 14 amino acids. Germline loops: CDR1 LGHNT, CDR2 FRNRAP. After removal of 5 bases from V and 6 bases from J, the junction contained 9 bases not matched to a gene. CDR3 bases read: TGTGCTAGTGGTGGAACCGGACAGGGACCCGAG. This translates into CASGGTGQGPE. The entire CDR3 protein reads CASGGTGQGPEQYF.

CDR3 DNA (partial): TGTGCCAGCAGCACCGGACAGGGTAGCTACGAG. Amino acids: CASSTGQGSYE. Given in full, the CDR3 is CASSTGQGSYEQYF. The V call is TRBV5-8, the J call TRBJ2-7; 8 bases are a match to TRBD1. The read terminates 3 residues before the CDR3 end, so the remaining end is supplied by the germline J gene. CDR3 length equals 14 residues. V shed 4 bases, J shed 3 bases, and the junction held 6 bases outside the gene matches. The V gene's germline CDR1 is SGHTS and CDR2 YDEGEE.

Incomplete CDR3 DNA: TGTGCCAGTCGGACAGGGCTTAATGAAAAA. It is translated as CASRTGLNEK. The whole CDR3 sequence is CASRTGLNEKLFF. The chain carries TRBV2 and TRBJ1-4; 8 bases agree with TRBD1. The sequence runs out 3 residues before the end of the CDR3; the remainder is reconstructed from the germline J gene. Germline trimming cut 9 bases from V and 4 bases from J; bases unmatched to any gene: 4. This CDR3 has 13 amino acids. Per the germline V gene, CDR1 is SNHLY and CDR2 is FYNNEI.

A remark on this clone: The sequenced fragment ends 3 residues before the CDR3 boundary, so the rest is inferred from the germline J gene. The chain recombines TRBV7-2 with TRBJ1-1; a possible D gene is TRBD1 (6 bases). V was cut by 6 bases and J by 2 bases, with 13 bases left in between. Germline loops: CDR1 SGHTA, CDR2 FQGNSA. The CDR3 spans 14 residues. CDR3 DNA, as far as it was read: TGTGCCAGCAGTTACGACAGGATCAACACTGAA. It translates to CASSYDRINTE. The whole CDR3 is CASSYDRINTEAFF.

With respect to this clone: Coverage ceases 3 residues before the CDR3 finishes, and the germline J gene fills in the end. The chain uses TRBV12-3 or TRBV12-4 and TRBJ1-2, with 8 bases matching TRBD1. The CDR3 is 13 amino acids. V shed 7 bases, J shed 4 bases, and the junction held 5 bases outside the gene matches. The sequenced part of the CDR3 DNA is TGTGCCAGCAACGCAGGGGGCATCTATGGC. Amino acid sequence: CASNAGGIYG. From start to end, the CDR3 is CASNAGGIYGYTF.

Turning to this clone: The CDR3 end is not reached by the read, which stops 3 residues before it; the germline J gene fills it in. This chain joins TRBV5-5 and TRBJ2-7, with D possibly TRBD1 on 6 matching bases. The CDR3 consists of 13 residues. The germline V gene encodes CDR1 SGHKS and CDR2 YYEKEE (reference sequence). The V and J ends lost 4 bases and 4 bases respectively, with 12 bases between them. The CDR3 spells CASSIRDIYEQYF. Partial CDR3 DNA: TGTGCCAGCAGCATCCGGGACATTTACGAG.

CDR3 DNA, as far as it was read: TGTGCCAGCAGCTTAGTGGCAGGGAACACTGAA. It is translated as CASSLVAGNTE. The full CDR3 protein is CASSLVAGNTEAFF. The chain is built from TRBV7-8 and TRBJ1-1; D gene ambiguous. The read gets to within 3 residues of the CDR3 end, and the germline J gene fills in the rest. This CDR3 is built from 14 residues. Between the trimmed V and J ends, which lost 1 base and 1 base, there was a span of 7 bases. Germline-derived CDR1 and CDR2 are SGHVS and FQNEAQ.

About this clone itself: The read gets to within 3 residues of the CDR3 end, and the germline J gene fills in the rest. The V and J genes are TRBV2 and TRBJ1-5; D perhaps matches TRBD1 (6 bases). V gave up 5 bases and J gave up 3 bases, with 14 bases separating them. This CDR3 region has 15 residues. The germline V gene encodes CDR1 SNHLY and CDR2 FYNNEI. The CDR3 loop is CASSKNGGANQPQHF. The covered CDR3 bases are TGTGCCAGCAGTAAGAACGGGGGGGCCAATCAGCCC.

A word on this clone: The read ends 3 residues before the CDR3 terminus; that terminus is restored from the germline J gene. The rearrangement links TRBV6-1 to TRBJ2-3; weak D call: TRBD2 (6 bases). Germline CDR1 is MNHNS and CDR2 is SASEGT. CDR3 length equals 15 residues. CDR3 sequence: CASSEGGETFRPQYF. The part of the CDR3 DNA that was read is TGTGCCAGCAGTGAAGGGGGGGAGACGTTTCGTCCG.

In the case of this clone: The CDR3 end is not reached by the read, which stops 3 residues before it; the germline J gene fills it in. V and J are TRBV7-6 and TRBJ1-3; 7 positions agree with TRBD1. From germline, CDR1 is SGHVS and CDR2 FNYEAQ. The CDR3 has 15 residues. After removal of 6 bases from V and 4 bases from J, the junction contained 9 bases not matched to a gene. The sequenced part of the CDR3 DNA is TGTGCCAGCAGTCACTCAGGGGGATACGGAAACACC. It encodes CASSHSGGYGNT. The complete CDR3 reads CASSHSGGYGNTIYF.

On this clone itself: Sequencing ends 3 residues short of the CDR3 end; the germline J gene provides the rest. The same CDR3 arises from other DNA sequences in this sample as well. The V gene is TRBV5-6, the J gene TRBJ2-3; a possible D gene is TRBD2 (7 bases). V dropped 0 bases and J dropped 6 bases, with 14 bases sitting between them. This CDR3 contains 15 residues. Per the germline V gene, CDR1 is SGHDT and CDR2 is YYEEEE. The CDR3 DNA, read in part, is TGTGCCAGCAGCTTGGACCCACAGGGAGGGGATACG. Translated: CASSLDPQGGDT. The entire CDR3 sequence reads CASSLDPQGGDTQYF.

Of note for this clone: The missing CDR3 end, 3 residues past where the read stops, is filled in from the germline J gene. V gene TRBV2 combines with J gene TRBJ2-7; D is ambiguous. Germline-derived CDR1 and CDR2 are SNHLY and FYNNEI. V dropped 7 bases and J dropped 3 bases, with 13 bases sitting between them. CDR3 size: 13 residues. The CDR3 spells CASILDSNYEQYF. The sequenced part of the CDR3 DNA is TGTGCCAGCATACTCGACTCCAACTACGAG.

In the case of this clone: With the read ending 3 residues before the CDR3 end, the germline J gene is used to fill in that end. V is TRBV4-1 and J is TRBJ2-7, with 9 bases matching TRBD1. Germline assignment: CDR1 MGHRA and CDR2 YSYEKL. The CDR3 length is 15 residues. Losses at the gene ends were 4 bases for V and 2 bases for J; bases not matched to a gene: 6. The part of the CDR3 DNA that was read is TGCGCCAGCAGCCTAGGGACAGGGATGCCCTACGAG. This gives the protein CASSLGTGMPYE. The full CDR3 sequence reads CASSLGTGMPYEQYF.

As to this clone: The sequence runs out 3 residues before the end of the CDR3; the remainder is reconstructed from the germline J gene. This chain uses TRBV4-2 with TRBJ2-5, with 7 bases lining up with TRBD2. Germline-derived CDR1 and CDR2 are LGHNA and YNFKEQ. The V gene end was trimmed by 0 bases and the J gene end by 2 bases; junction bases not matched to a gene: 3. This CDR3 has 15 residues. Incomplete CDR3 DNA: TGTGCCAGCAGCCAAGAGTGGGGGGGGCAAGAGACC. Its protein is CASSQEWGGQET. The whole CDR3 reads CASSQEWGGQETQYF.

As concerns this clone: The read stops 3 residues short of the end of the CDR3; the missing end is completed from the germline J gene. J is TRBJ1-4 and V is TRBV5-1; the D gene is possibly TRBD1 (6 bases). Trimming stripped 4 bases from V and 0 bases from J, with 13 bases between. This CDR3 is 16 amino acids long. Looked up from germline, CDR1 is SGHRS and CDR2 is YFSETQ. CDR3 DNA, as far as it was read: TGCGCCAGCAGCACCGACAGGCCCGCAACTAATGAAAAA. This codes for CASSTDRPATNEK. In full, the CDR3 is CASSTDRPATNEKLFF.